The source of this TCR beta chain is a study of radiotherapy plus CTLA-4 blockade in lung cancer. This clone was recorded at least ten times. The CDR3 loop spans 14 amino acids. V dropped 7 bases and J dropped 7 bases, with 16 bases sitting between them. CDR1 is LNHDA and CDR2 is SQIVND in the germline V gene (reference sequence). Assay used: immunoSEQ multiplex PCR; TCRdb lists only in-frame clones, some missing. The sample lists about 97,000 clones; 65% to 75% were seen once. The gene calls are TRBV19 and TRBJ1-4; D unresolved. The TCR comes from a human donor with non-small cell lung cancer who had a partial response to radiotherapy plus ipilimumab. Some clones in this sample may be carry-over from other donors' samples. The sample consisted of peripheral blood, taken from a patient treated with radiotherapy plus ipilimumab. CDR3: CASNPSRGLEKLFF. DNA for the CDR3: TGTGCCAGTAACCCCTCCCGGGGTCTTGAAAAACTGTTTTTT.